The rows below give T cell receptor beta chains drawn from one sample of a study of shared clonotypes between healthy human individuals. Libraries were prepared by immunoSEQ multiplex PCR; TCRdb keeps only in-frame clonotypes and omits some of them. Seen here are some 2.1 million clones, roughly 93% observed once, and the top ten hold more than 1.5%. The sample consisted of naive CD8+ T cells from PBMCs. The source of these receptors is a man aged 18 to 30 in good health. Some clones in this sample may be carry-over from other donors' samples. The CDR3 runs from the conserved cysteine through the conserved F or W. D genes are given only for firm matches. Not every row has a clone size; where given, it reads once, few, many or a size class.

clone size	V gene	D gene	J gene	CDR3 DNA	CDR3 protein
.	TRBV7-9	.	TRBJ2-7	TGTGCCAGCAGCTCGGGCCAGATTTACGAGCAGTACTTC	CASSSGQIYEQYF
.	TRBV5-1	TRBD2	TRBJ2-1	TGCGCCAGCAGCATAGCGGGAGGCTCCTACAATGAGCAGTTCTTC	CASSIAGGSYNEQFF
.	TRBV7-2	.	TRBJ2-7	TGTGCCAGCAGGGAAACAGGCTCCTACGAGCAGTACTTC	CASRETGSYEQYF
few	TRBV15	TRBD2	TRBJ2-1	TGTGCCACCAGGATCACTAGCGGGGGTTACAATGAGCAGTTCTTC	CATRITSGGYNEQFF
.	TRBV10-2	.	TRBJ2-5	TGCGCCAGCAGGACGGGTCCTCAAGAGACCCAGTACTTC	CASRTGPQETQYF
.	TRBV18	.	TRBJ1-1	TGTGCCAGCTCACCCCTAATGAACACTGAAGCTTTCTTT	CASSPLMNTEAFF
.	TRBV9	TRBD2	TRBJ2-3	TGTGCCAGCAGCGTCCTAGCGGATACCTTAGATACGCAGTATTTT	CASSVLADTLDTQYF
.	TRBV29-1	TRBD2	TRBJ2-1	TGCAGCGTTGACCGGGAGGGAGGGTCCAATGAGCAGTTCTTC	CSVDREGGSNEQFF
.	TRBV9	.	TRBJ2-1	TGTGCCAGCAGCCCTAGCGTCTACAATGAGCAGTTCTTC	CASSPSVYNEQFF
.	TRBV2	.	TRBJ2-7	TGTGCCAGCAGTGAACTGCACCCTTCTTACTTC	CASSELHPSYF
.	TRBV27	.	TRBJ1-5	TGTGCCAGCAGTTGGGGTGGCCCAATGCAGCCCCAGCATTTT	CASSWGGPMQPQHF
.	TRBV28	.	TRBJ2-7	TGTGCCAGCAGTTTAAGGGGGGGCCTTTACGAGCAGTACTTC	CASSLRGGLYEQYF
.	TRBV28	.	TRBJ2-1	TGTGCCAGCAGTTCGCCGGGGGATGGTAATGAGCAGTTCTTC	CASSSPGDGNEQFF
.	TRBV7-2	.	TRBJ2-7	TGTGCCAGCAGCTTAGCGTACGACCGGTCCTACGAGCAGTACTTC	CASSLAYDRSYEQYF
.	TRBV4-1	.	TRBJ2-7	TGCGCCAGCAGCCAAGCGAGACCTGGTGAGCAGTACTTC	CASSQARPGEQYF
.	TRBV4-1	.	TRBJ2-7	TGCGCCAGCAGCCTAAAGCAAGGGAGGTACGAGCAGTACTTC	CASSLKQGRYEQYF
.	TRBV9	.	TRBJ2-3	TGTGCCAGCAGCGTAGCCGAACCGGGGGATACGCAGTATTTT	CASSVAEPGDTQYF
.	TRBV27	TRBD1	TRBJ1-5	TGTGCCAGCAGTGACAGGGTAAATCAGCCCCAGCATTTT	CASSDRVNQPQHF
.	TRBV27	.	TRBJ2-3	TGTGCCAGCAGTTTATTGATCGCAGATACGCAGTATTTT	CASSLLIADTQYF
.	TRBV11-2	TRBD1	TRBJ1-2	TGTGCCAGCAGCGCCGGCCCCGGACAGGGCGGCTATGGCTACACCTTC	CASSAGPGQGGYGYTF
.	TRBV25-1	TRBD2	TRBJ2-5	TGTGCCAGCAGTGGGAGTCAGGCTAGCGGGAACCAAGAGACCCAGTACTTC	CASSGSQASGNQETQYF
.	TRBV4-3	.	TRBJ2-7	TGCGCCAGCAGCCAAGGGGCGGAGGGCCCTTACGAGCAGTACTTC	CASSQGAEGPYEQYF
.	TRBV11-2	TRBD1	TRBJ1-4	TGTGCCAGCAGCTTAAGACAGGGAGGCCATAATGAAAAACTGTTTTTT	CASSLRQGGHNEKLFF
.	TRBV9	TRBD2	TRBJ2-1	TGTGCCAGCAGCGTAGACCCGCGGGAGGTTGGCAATGAGCAGTTCTTC	CASSVDPREVGNEQFF
.	TRBV5-4	.	TRBJ2-4	TGTGCCAGCAGCTTGCTCTTAGCGGAGGAGGGGGACATTCAGTACTTC	CASSLLLAEEGDIQYF
.	TRBV5-1	.	TRBJ2-1	TGCGCCAGCAGCTTGATGGGCACAGGGACCTCCTACAATGAGCAGTTCTTC	CASSLMGTGTSYNEQFF
.	TRBV19	.	TRBJ1-1	TGTGCCAGTAGCATAGGGAGCAAAGCTTTCTTT	CASSIGSKAFF
once	TRBV7-8	.	TRBJ2-7	TGTGCCAGCAGCAGGTACAGGGCCGGAGGGGAGCAGTACTTC	CASSRYRAGGEQYF
.	TRBV7-8	TRBD1	TRBJ1-2	TGTGCCAGCAGCTTAGATATGTACGGGACAGGGGCTGGCTACACCTTC	CASSLDMYGTGAGYTF
.	TRBV27	TRBD1	TRBJ1-2	TGTGCCAGCAGTCCCCGGACAGGGTTGCGCTCTAACTATGGCTACACCTTC	CASSPRTGLRSNYGYTF
once	TRBV28	TRBD2	TRBJ2-3	TGTGCCAGCAGGTTACTAGCGGGAGAGGAAGATACGCAGTATTTT	CASRLLAGEEDTQYF
.	TRBV30	.	TRBJ1-4	TGTGCCTGGAGTGCGGGGCGAGAACTGTTTTTT	CAWSAGRELFF
.	TRBV4-3	.	TRBJ2-3	TGCGCCAGCAGCTCAACTACGGCAGCCTTAGATACGCAGTATTTT	CASSSTTAALDTQYF
.	TRBV29-1	TRBD1	TRBJ1-2	TGCAGCGTAGACAGGGGGGGGCCTAACTATGGCTACACCTTC	CSVDRGGPNYGYTF
.	TRBV4-1	.	TRBJ1-1	TGCGCCAGCAGCCAACCCAGCACTGAAGCTTTCTTT	CASSQPSTEAFF
.	TRBV7-9	.	TRBJ1-1	TGTGCCAGCAGCATAAAAGGGGAAACTGAAGCTTTCTTT	CASSIKGETEAFF
.	TRBV6-1	.	TRBJ2-7	TGTGCCAGCAGGGAAGGGTTAGCGGAGATATACGAGCAGTACTTC	CASREGLAEIYEQYF
.	TRBV7-9	.	TRBJ2-1	TGTGCCAGCAGTACTAATCCCAATGAGCAGTTCTTC	CASSTNPNEQFF
.	TRBV5-1	TRBD2	TRBJ2-7	TGCGCCAGCAGCCCCGGACTAGCGGGAGGCCTATACGAGCAGTACTTC	CASSPGLAGGLYEQYF
.	TRBV5-1	.	TRBJ2-5	TGCGCCAGCAGCGCAGAAGAGACCCAGTACTTC	CASSAEETQYF
.	TRBV5-5	.	TRBJ2-7	TGTGCCAGCAGCCTGGACATATTCTACGAGCAGTACTTC	CASSLDIFYEQYF
.	TRBV6-1	.	TRBJ2-7	TGTGCCAGCAGTGATCGGGACACATACTACGAGCAGTACTTC	CASSDRDTYYEQYF
.	TRBV7-6	TRBD2	TRBJ2-5	TGTGCCAGCAGGAAAACAACGGGACTAGCGGGAGAATCGGAGACCCAGTACTTC	CASRKTTGLAGESETQYF
.	TRBV27	TRBD1	TRBJ2-7	TGTGCCAGCAGTTTACGGGGGACAGGGGTTGAGCAGTACTTC	CASSLRGTGVEQYF
.	TRBV27	.	TRBJ2-6	TGTGCCAGCAGTTTATTCCGGCAGGCTGGGGCCAACGTCCTGACTTTC	CASSLFRQAGANVLTF
once	TRBV9	TRBD2	TRBJ2-3	TGTGCCAGCAGCGTAGGGGGTAGCGGGAGGGCCCGCGCAGATACGCAGTATTTT	CASSVGGSGRARADTQYF
.	TRBV27	TRBD2	TRBJ2-1	TGTGCCAGCAGTTTAGCCCGACTAGCGGGAGGGTACAATGAGCAGTTCTTC	CASSLARLAGGYNEQFF
.	TRBV5-4	.	TRBJ1-2	TGTGCCAGCAGCCATCGGCCGGTGGAGGGCTACACCTTC	CASSHRPVEGYTF
once	TRBV27	.	TRBJ1-1	TGTGCCAGCAGTTTAAGGGGTATCAACGGGGCTTTCTTT	CASSLRGINGAFF
.	TRBV29-1	.	TRBJ1-2	TGCAGCGCTCACGACGGACAGCTAGTTCTTGGCTACACCTTC	CSAHDGQLVLGYTF
.	TRBV7-2	.	TRBJ2-1	TGTGCCAGCAGCTTGCCCGCCGTACTAAGTTCCTACAATGAGCAGTTCTTC	CASSLPAVLSSYNEQFF
.	TRBV4-3	TRBD1	TRBJ2-7	TGCGCCAGCAGCCAAGATGAGACAGGGTCCTACGAGCAGTACTTC	CASSQDETGSYEQYF
.	TRBV27	TRBD2	TRBJ2-7	TGTGCCAGCAGTTTTAGCGGGAGTGTGAACGAGCAGTACTTC	CASSFSGSVNEQYF
.	TRBV2	.	TRBJ2-7	TGTGCCAGCAGTGAACGATTTAGCTCCTACGAGCAGTACTTC	CASSERFSSYEQYF
.	TRBV2	.	TRBJ2-7	TGTGCCAGCAGTGAAGGGACTACCTACGAGCAGTACTTC	CASSEGTTYEQYF
.	TRBV28	TRBD1	TRBJ2-2	TGTGCCAGCAGTTTAGTTGAGACAGGGAATACCGGGGAGCTGTTTTTT	CASSLVETGNTGELFF
.	TRBV5-1	.	TRBJ1-1	TGCGCCAGCGCGCAAGCGGGGGGGTGGAATGAAGCTTTCTTT	CASAQAGGWNEAFF
once	TRBV28	TRBD2	TRBJ2-3	TGTGCCAGCGGCGCCGGGACTAGCGGGATAGGGAGCACAGATACGCAGTATTTT	CASGAGTSGIGSTDTQYF
.	TRBV4-3	.	TRBJ2-1	TGCGCCAGCAGCCAAGATGGGGGGATGACCTACAATGAGCAGTTCTTC	CASSQDGGMTYNEQFF
.	TRBV6-1	.	TRBJ1-2	TGTGCCAGCAGCGACTATGGCTACACCTTC	CASSDYGYTF